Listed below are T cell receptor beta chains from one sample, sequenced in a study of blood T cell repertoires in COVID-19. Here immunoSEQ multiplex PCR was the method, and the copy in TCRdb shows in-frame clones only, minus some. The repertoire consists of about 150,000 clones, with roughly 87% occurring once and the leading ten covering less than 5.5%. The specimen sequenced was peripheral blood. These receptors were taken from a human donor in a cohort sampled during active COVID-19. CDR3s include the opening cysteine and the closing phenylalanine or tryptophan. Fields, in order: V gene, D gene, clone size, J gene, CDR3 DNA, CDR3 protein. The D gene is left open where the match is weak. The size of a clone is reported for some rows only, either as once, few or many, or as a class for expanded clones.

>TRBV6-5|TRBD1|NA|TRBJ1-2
TGTGCCAGCAGGTCTTCGGGACAGGTTATTGGAGGCTACACCTTC
CASRSSGQVIGGYTF
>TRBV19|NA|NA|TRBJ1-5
TGTGCCAGTATTGGGGGCGGTGAGGATCAGCCCCAGCATTTT
CASIGGGEDQPQHF
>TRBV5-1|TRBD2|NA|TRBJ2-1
TGCGCCAGCAGCTTGGGGCTAGCGGGAGGGCCGGGCAATGAGCAGTTCTTC
CASSLGLAGGPGNEQFF
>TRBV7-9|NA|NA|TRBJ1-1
TGTGCCAGCAGCTCCGGGGTGAACACTGAAGCTTTCTTT
CASSSGVNTEAFF
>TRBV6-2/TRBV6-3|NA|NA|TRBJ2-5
TGTGCCAGCAGTTATTTTCGCGGAGGGGAGACCCAGTACTTC
CASSYFRGGETQYF
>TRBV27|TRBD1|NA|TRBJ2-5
TGTGCCAGCAGCTCGACAGGGGAAGAGACCCAGTACTTC
CASSSTGEETQYF
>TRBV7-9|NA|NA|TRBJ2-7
TGTGCCAGCAGCTCCTATTCGCGTTACGAGCAGTACTTC
CASSSYSRYEQYF
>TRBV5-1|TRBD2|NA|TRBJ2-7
TGCGCCAGCAGCCGCGGTGGGACTAGCGGGAGCTACGAGCAGTACTTC
CASSRGGTSGSYEQYF
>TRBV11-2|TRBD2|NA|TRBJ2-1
TGTGCCAGCAGCTCGGCGGGGGGCCGACCTGGGGGCTCCTACAATGAGCAGTTCTTC
CASSSAGGRPGGSYNEQFF
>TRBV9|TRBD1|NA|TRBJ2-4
TGTGCCAGCAGCCCCAGGGACAGGGAACCCAAAAACATTCAGTACTTC
CASSPRDREPKNIQYF
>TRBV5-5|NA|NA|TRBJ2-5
TGTGCCAGCAGCTTGGGCAGGGTCCAAGAGACCCAGTACTTC
CASSLGRVQETQYF
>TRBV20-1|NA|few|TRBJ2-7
TGCAGTGCTGGGCTTCAGGCGTACTTC
CSAGLQAYF
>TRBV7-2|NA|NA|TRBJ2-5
TGTGCCAGCAGCTTTGGGATGGGAGAGGAGACCCAGTACTTC
CASSFGMGEETQYF
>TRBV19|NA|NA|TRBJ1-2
TGTGCCAGTAGTATCGGGGTTGGCTATGGCTACACCTTC
CASSIGVGYGYTF
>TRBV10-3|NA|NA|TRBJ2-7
TGTGCCATCAGTGAGTCGTATACTTACGAGCAGTACTTC
CAISESYTYEQYF
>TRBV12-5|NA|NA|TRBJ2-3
TGTGCTAGTGGCCTTGGGGGGGGCGGGTTCACAGATACGCAGTATTTT
CASGLGGGGFTDTQYF
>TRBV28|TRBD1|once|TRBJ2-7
TGTGCCAGCAGCAACCGACAGGGGGGACCCTACGAGCAGTACTTC
CASSNRQGGPYEQYF
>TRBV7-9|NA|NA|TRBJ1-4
TGTGCCAGCAGCTTAGCGAGTGGAGGAGGCACTAATGAAAAACTGTTTTTT
CASSLASGGGTNEKLFF
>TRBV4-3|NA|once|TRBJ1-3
TGCGCCAGCAGCCAAGTGGCAGGGCCGAACACCATATATTTT
CASSQVAGPNTIYF
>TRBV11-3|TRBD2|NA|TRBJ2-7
TGTGCCAGCAGCGGTAGGGGTCGGGGTAGCGGGCGAAATTTCGAGCAGTACTTC
CASSGRGRGSGRNFEQYF
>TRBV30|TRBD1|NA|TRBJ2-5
TGTGCCTGGGGACAGGGCGGAATGGAGACCCAGTACTTC
CAWGQGGMETQYF
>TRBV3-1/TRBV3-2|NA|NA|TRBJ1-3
TGTGCCACTCCACCAAGCCGCCGGAACACCATATATTTT
CATPPSRRNTIYF
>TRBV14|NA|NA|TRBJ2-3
TGTGCCAGCAGCCCCCAGTCGACTGCTCGGGATACGCAGTATTTT
CASSPQSTARDTQYF
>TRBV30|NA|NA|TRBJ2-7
TGTGCCTGGAGTGTACCGGCGGGTAGCCCTTCCCACGAGCAGTACTTC
CAWSVPAGSPSHEQYF
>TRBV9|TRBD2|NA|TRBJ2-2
TGTGCCAGCAGCGCCCTGGGGACTAGCCTTACCGGGGAGCTGTTTTTT
CASSALGTSLTGELFF
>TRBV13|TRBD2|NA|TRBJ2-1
TGTGCCAGCAGCTCCCGGGGACTAGCGGGAGGGTCCAGCTCCTACAATGAGCAGTTCTTC
CASSSRGLAGGSSSYNEQFF
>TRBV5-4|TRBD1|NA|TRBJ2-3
TGTGCCAGCAGGACAGGGGGGAGCGCAGATACGCAGTATTTT
CASRTGGSADTQYF
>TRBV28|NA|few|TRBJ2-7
TGTGCCAGCAGGAGTCTCTACGAGCAGTACTTC
CASRSLYEQYF
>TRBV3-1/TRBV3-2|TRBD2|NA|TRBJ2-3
TGTGCCAGCAGCCAAGGAGTAGCGGGGGGGCGGAGAGATACGCAGTATTTT
CASSQGVAGGRRDTQYF
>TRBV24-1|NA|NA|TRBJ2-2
TGTGCCACCAGTGCCCTAGCCGGGAACACCGGGGAGCTGTTTTTT
CATSALAGNTGELFF
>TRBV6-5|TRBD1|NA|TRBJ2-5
TGTGCCAGCAGGCCGACAGGGTGGGCAGAGACCCAGTACTTC
CASRPTGWAETQYF
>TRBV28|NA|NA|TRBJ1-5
TGTGCCAGCAGTTTCTCGTTCGGTGGTCAGCCCCAGCATTTT
CASSFSFGGQPQHF
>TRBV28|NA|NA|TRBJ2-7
TGTGCCAGCAGTTTACCACCGGCCGGGGGACCGGGCGAGCAGTACTTC
CASSLPPAGGPGEQYF
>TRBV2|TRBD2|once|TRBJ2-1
TGTGCCAGCACGGGACTAGCGGGAGGGCGGAATGAGCAGTTCTTC
CASTGLAGGRNEQFF
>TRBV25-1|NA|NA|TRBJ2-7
TGTGCCAGCAGCGACAATTTGATCACCTACGAGCAGTACTTC
CASSDNLITYEQYF
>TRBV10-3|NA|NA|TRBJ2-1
TGTGCCACAGAACAGGGTAGCAATGAGCAGTTCTTC
CATEQGSNEQFF
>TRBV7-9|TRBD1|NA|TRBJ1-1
TGTGCCAGCAGCTTAGAGGCAGGGGGTCAAACTGAAGCTTTCTTT
CASSLEAGGQTEAFF
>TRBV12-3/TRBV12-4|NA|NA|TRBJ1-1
TGTGCCAGCAGTTTGGATAGAGGTGACCGAGCTTTCTTT
CASSLDRGDRAFF
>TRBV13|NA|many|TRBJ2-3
TGTGCCAGCAGCCACCTAACAGATACGCAGTATTTT
CASSHLTDTQYF
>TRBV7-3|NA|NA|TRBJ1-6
TGTGCCAGCAGCTTGACACCGCCGAATTCACCCCTCCACTTT
CASSLTPPNSPLHF
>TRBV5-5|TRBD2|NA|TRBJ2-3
TGTGCCAGCAGCTTTTTTCTAGGGACTAGCGGCACAGATACGCAGTATTTT
CASSFFLGTSGTDTQYF
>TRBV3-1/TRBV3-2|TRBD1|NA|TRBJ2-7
TGTGCCAGCAGCCAAGCCGGGACAGGGATTCCCTACGAGCAGTACTTC
CASSQAGTGIPYEQYF
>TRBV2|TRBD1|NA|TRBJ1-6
TGTGCCAGCAGTGAAATTGGGACAGGGAGTATTTCACCCCTCCACTTT
CASSEIGTGSISPLHF
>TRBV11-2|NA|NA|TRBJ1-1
TGTGCCAGCAGTTCCCTTAGGGGAGGCACTGAAGCTTTCTTT
CASSSLRGGTEAFF
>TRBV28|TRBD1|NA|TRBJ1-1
TGTGCCAGCAGGGGACAGGGGAACACTGAAGCTTTCTTT
CASRGQGNTEAFF
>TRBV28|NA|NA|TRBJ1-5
TGTGCCAGCAGTTTTCCGGGAGATCAGCCCCAGCATTTT
CASSFPGDQPQHF
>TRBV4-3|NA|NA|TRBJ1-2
TGCGCCAGCAGCTCTGGGAGGGGGGTTAGTGGCTACACCTTC
CASSSGRGVSGYTF
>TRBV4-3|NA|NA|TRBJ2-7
TGCGCCAGCAGCCAAGACTGGACTCCCTCCTACGAGCAGTACTTC
CASSQDWTPSYEQYF
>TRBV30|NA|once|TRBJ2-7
TGTGCCTGGAGTGTATTAGGTGGGAGGGGGTACGAGCAGTACTTC
CAWSVLGGRGYEQYF
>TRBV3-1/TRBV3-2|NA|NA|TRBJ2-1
TGTGCCAGCAGCCACAGGATTGATGAGCAGTTCTTC
CASSHRIDEQFF